Sequencing of this T cell receptor (beta chain) was carried out in a study of PD-1 blockade in mismatch repair-deficient tumors. The V end was cut by 3 bases, the J end by 11 bases, with 20 bases between. The CDR3 is 14 amino acids. Germline assignment: CDR1 SGHRS and CDR2 YFSETQ. Profiled with immunoSEQ multiplex PCR; TCRdb holds only in-frame clones, not every one. The data hold approximately 63,000 clones, with about 91% observed a single time. All patients were mismatch repair deficient, assessed by either PCR or immunohistochemistry. The TCR sequence derives from an adult with mismatch repair-deficient cancer. This chain links TRBV5-1 with TRBJ1-1; possible D gene TRBD1, 6 bases. Source: peripheral blood, taken 52 weeks after starting pembrolizumab. CDR3: CASSSEIQGKQAFF. The CDR3 bases are TGCGCCAGCAGCTCAGAAATCCAGGGGAAACAGGCTTTCTTT.